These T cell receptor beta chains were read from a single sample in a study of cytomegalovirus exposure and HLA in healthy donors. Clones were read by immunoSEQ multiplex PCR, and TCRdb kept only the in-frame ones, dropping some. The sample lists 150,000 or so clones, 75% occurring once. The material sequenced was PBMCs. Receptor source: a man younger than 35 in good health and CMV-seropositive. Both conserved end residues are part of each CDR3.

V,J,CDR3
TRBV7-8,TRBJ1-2,CASSLRPQGGYTF
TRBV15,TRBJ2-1,CATSLHEGGGLYNEQFF
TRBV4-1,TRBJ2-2,CASSQGVQGYTGELFF
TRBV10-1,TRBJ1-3,CASSALNRDSGNTIYF
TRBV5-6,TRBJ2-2,CASSTLRRGYTGELFF
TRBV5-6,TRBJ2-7,CASSLTGTGFEQYF
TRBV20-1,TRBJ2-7,CSAPEIYEQYF
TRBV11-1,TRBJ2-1,CASSHPLASGTSYNEQFF
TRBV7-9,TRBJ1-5,CASSPQDGNQPQHF
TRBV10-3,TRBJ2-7,CAISEFSAGGKSEQYF
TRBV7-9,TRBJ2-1,CASSVSGSNEQFF
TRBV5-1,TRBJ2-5,CASSPGLAGSRRGETQYF
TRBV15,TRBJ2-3,CATSRDRLTGGDTQYF
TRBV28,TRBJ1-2,CASSLGQGNYGYTF
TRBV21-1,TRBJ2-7,CASSKLPSRQRPDYEQYF
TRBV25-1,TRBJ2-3,CASSETGSTDTQYF
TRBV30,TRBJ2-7,CAWAVNVYDYEQYF
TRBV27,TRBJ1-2,CASSKVPRKRGYTF
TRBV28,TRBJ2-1,CASSLYASGSWNEQFF
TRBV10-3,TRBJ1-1,CAIRSSTEAFF
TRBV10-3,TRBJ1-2,CAISEGGVGVYGYTF
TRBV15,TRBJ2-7,CATSFGGGGSSEQYF
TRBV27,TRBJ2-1,CASSLNPSGAPYNEQFF
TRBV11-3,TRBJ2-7,CASSLDDRGDPNEQYF
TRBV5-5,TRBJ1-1,CASSALGTGARDTEAFF
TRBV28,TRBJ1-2,CASSSFRGFYYGYTF
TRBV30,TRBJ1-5,CAWSADINQPQHF
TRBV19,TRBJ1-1,CASSILTGQGIYTEAFF
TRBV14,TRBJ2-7,CASSQVSRRNEQYF
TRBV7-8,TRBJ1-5,CASSLGWEGRQPQHF
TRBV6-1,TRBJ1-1,CASSDHPRDTEAFF
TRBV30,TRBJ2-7,CAWSESLLAGLNEQYF
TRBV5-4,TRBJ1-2,CASSSEDYGYTF
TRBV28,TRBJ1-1,CASKLGTPGRGAFF
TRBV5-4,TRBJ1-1,CASSPPSDRGSITEAFF
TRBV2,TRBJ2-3,CASRKLAASSTDTQYF
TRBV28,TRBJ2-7,CASSLLSQGRSLEQYF
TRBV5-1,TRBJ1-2,CASSLTPTTGDTYGYTF
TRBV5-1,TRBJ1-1,CASSLGLLGGGGAEAFF
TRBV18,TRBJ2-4,CASSQEVAKNIQYF
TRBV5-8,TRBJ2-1,CASSHPPPGTEYNEQFF
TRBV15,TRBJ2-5,CATSRDKETQYF
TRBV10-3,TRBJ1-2,CAIRGDRGNYGYTF
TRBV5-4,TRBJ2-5,CASSAGLAGGGGQETQYF
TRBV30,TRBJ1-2,CAWSGTGLNYGYTF